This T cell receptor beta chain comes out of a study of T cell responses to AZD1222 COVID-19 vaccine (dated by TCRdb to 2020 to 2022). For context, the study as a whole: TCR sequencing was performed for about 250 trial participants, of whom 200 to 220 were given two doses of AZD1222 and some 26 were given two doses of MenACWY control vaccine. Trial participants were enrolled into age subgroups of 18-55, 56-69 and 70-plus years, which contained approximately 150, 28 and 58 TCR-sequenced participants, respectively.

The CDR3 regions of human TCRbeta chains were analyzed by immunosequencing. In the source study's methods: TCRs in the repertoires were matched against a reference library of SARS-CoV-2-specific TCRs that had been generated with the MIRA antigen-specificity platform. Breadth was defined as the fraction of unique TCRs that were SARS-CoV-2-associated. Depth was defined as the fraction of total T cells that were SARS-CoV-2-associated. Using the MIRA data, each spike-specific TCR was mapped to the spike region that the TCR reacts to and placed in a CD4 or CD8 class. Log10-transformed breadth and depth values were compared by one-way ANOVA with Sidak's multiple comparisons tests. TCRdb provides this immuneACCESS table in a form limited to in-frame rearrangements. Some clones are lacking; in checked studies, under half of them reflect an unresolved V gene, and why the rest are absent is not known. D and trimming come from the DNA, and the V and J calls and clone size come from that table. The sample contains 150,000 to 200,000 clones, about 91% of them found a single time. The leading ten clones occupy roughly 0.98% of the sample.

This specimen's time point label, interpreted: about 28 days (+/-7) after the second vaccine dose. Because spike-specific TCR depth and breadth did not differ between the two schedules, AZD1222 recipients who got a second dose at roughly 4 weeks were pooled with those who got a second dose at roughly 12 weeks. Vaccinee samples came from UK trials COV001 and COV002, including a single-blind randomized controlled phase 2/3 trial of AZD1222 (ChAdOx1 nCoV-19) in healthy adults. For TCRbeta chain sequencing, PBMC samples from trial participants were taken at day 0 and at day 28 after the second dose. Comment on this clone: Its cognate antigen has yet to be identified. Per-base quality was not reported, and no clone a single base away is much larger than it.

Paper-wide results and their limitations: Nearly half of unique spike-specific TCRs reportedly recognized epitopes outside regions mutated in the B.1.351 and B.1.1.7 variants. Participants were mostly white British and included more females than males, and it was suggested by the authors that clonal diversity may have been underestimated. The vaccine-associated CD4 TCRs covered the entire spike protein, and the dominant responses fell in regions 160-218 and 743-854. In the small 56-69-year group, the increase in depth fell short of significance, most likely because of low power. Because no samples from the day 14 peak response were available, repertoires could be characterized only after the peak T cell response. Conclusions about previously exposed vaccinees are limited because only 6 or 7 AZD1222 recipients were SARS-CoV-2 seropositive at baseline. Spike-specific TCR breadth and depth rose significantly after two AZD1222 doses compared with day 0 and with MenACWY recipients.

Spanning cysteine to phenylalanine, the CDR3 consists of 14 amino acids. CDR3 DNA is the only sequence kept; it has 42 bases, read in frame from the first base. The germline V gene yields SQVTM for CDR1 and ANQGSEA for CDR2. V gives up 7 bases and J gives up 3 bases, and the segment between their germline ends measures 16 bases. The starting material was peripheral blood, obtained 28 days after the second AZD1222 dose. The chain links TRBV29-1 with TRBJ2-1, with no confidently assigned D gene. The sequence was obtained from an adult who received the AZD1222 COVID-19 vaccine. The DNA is TGCAGCGCCGGAGCCAGAGGCCTCTACAATGAGCAGTTCTTC. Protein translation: CSAGARGLYNEQFF.